This passage covers 15 T cell receptor beta chains from one sample sequenced in a study of cytomegalovirus exposure and HLA in healthy donors (dated by TCRdb to the late 2010s). The library was obtained by the immunoSEQ multiplex PCR assay. For the multiplex PCR, a mixture combining 60 forward primers for TCR Vbeta segments and 13 reverse primers for TCR Jbeta segments was used. The clones in this table, taken by TCRdb from immuneACCESS, are in-frame only. Not every clone is retained; where verified, under half of the shortfall comes from an unresolved V gene, and the cause of the rest is unknown. Recorded for this sample are some 200,000 clones; roughly four fifths of them occurred a single time. Of the sample, just over 1.4% is held by the ten largest clones. The sample consisted of PBMCs. These receptors all stem from a girl aged 10 to 17 in good health and CMV-seronegative.

The V call is TRBV30, the J call TRBJ1-4, with TRBD1 matching 11 bases. Trimming removed 3 bases from V and 7 bases from J; junction bases left unmatched: 4. Germline assignment: CDR1 GTSNPN and CDR2 SVGIG (reference sequence). CDR3 size: 14 residues. CDR3 sequence: CAWRDRGRSEKLFF. CDR3 nucleotides: TGTGCCTGGAGGGACAGGGGGCGGTCTGAAAAACTGTTTTTT.

The chain employs TRBV7-6 and TRBJ2-2; the D is unclear. V shed 5 bases and J shed 1 base, with 5 bases lying between them. Germline V gene data show CDR1 as SGHVS and CDR2 as FNYEAQ. The CDR3 runs 13 residues. The CDR3 sequence is CASSLGNTGELFF. In DNA form, the CDR3 reads TGTGCCAGCAGCCTCGGGAACACCGGGGAGCTGTTTTTT.

The chain joins TRBV7-2 to TRBJ1-2; TRBD1 might be the D (6 bases). Deletions cut 5 bases from V and 3 bases from J, with 16 bases between. The CDR3 is made up of 15 amino acids. CDR1 and CDR2 from the germline V gene are SGHTA and FQGNSA. The CDR3 coding sequence is TGTGCCAGCAGCCCGGGCGGGGGCATCTACTATGGCTACACCTTC. Amino acid sequence: CASSPGGGIYYGYTF.

The chain is built from TRBV19 and TRBJ1-2; TRBD1 is a possible D gene (6 bases). The CDR3 totals 15 residues. Germline values: CDR1 LNHDA, CDR2 SQIVND (reference sequence). V was shortened by 6 bases and J by 0 bases, with 14 bases between the two germline ends. The CDR3 spells CASRYSGDSNYGYTF. In nucleotides, the CDR3 is TGTGCCAGTAGATACTCAGGGGATTCTAACTATGGCTACACCTTC.

V gene TRBV6-5 combines with J gene TRBJ2-7; 9 bases line up with TRBD1. The J segment lost 4 bases and the V segment lost 0 bases, leaving 4 bases of the junction unmatched. This CDR3 spans 15 amino acids. Germline assignment: CDR1 MNHEY and CDR2 SVGAGI. The CDR3: CASSYSNRGPYEQYF. CDR3 sequence (DNA): TGTGCCAGCAGTTACTCGAACAGGGGGCCGTACGAGCAGTACTTC.

V gene TRBV29-1 combines with J gene TRBJ1-1; D uncertain. Trimming shortened V by 1 base and J by 1 base, and 19 bases separated the two germline ends. This CDR3 is 17 amino acids long. From germline, CDR1 is SQVTM and CDR2 ANQGSEA. The DNA of the CDR3 is TGCAGCGTTGAAGGACTCGATATTGGAGAAAGGAACACTGAAGCTTTCTTT. This sequence encodes CSVEGLDIGERNTEAFF.

The rearrangement joins TRBV28 to TRBJ2-2, with TRBD1 identical over 7 bases. This CDR3 spans 15 amino acids. From germline, CDR1 is MDHEN and CDR2 SYDVKM. Trimming took 6 bases from V and 1 from J; bases not matched to a gene: 5. The CDR3 DNA reads TGTGCCAGCAGCCTGGACAGGATGAACACCGGGGAGCTGTTTTTT. It translates to CASSLDRMNTGELFF.

V gene TRBV19 combines with J gene TRBJ1-2; D is unresolved. Germline loops: CDR1 LNHDA, CDR2 SQIVND (reference sequence). The CDR3 runs to 13 residues. Trimming shortened V by 3 bases and J by 8 bases, and 13 bases separated the two germline ends. The CDR3 DNA reads TGTGCCAGTAGTATGACCGGGATTGGCGGCTACACCTTC. Amino acids: CASSMTGIGGYTF.

The chain joins TRBV12-2 to TRBJ1-2; TRBD1 was called by the table and not checked on the DNA. TRBV12-2 is a documented pseudogene. The length of the CDR3 is 15 residues. The CDR3 DNA reads TGTGCAAGTCGCTTAGTGACAGGGGTGCACTATGGCTACACCTTC. The encoded protein is CASRLVTGVHYGYTF.

This chain uses TRBV13 with TRBJ2-7; tentative D call: TRBD2 (6 bases). The ends were cut back, 5 bases at V and 3 bases at J, with 17 bases in the middle. The CDR3 has 15 amino acids. The germline CDR1 and CDR2 sequences are PRHDT and FYEKMQ (reference sequence). For the CDR3, the DNA is TGTGCCAGCAGCCGTCGGGACTTTTCGAACTACGAGCAGTACTTC. Its protein product is CASSRRDFSNYEQYF.

The genes are TRBV11-3 and TRBJ2-7, with 7 bases that match TRBD2. V dropped 5 bases and J dropped 3; count of bases not matched to a gene: 10. Germline loops: CDR1 SGHNT, CDR2 YENEEA. The CDR3 consists of 15 residues. CDR3 sequence (DNA): TGTGCCAGCAGCCTCACTAGCGCTGCTGGCTACGAGCAGTACTTC. It is translated as CASSLTSAAGYEQYF.

V usage is TRBV7-2 and J usage is TRBJ2-7; TRBD2 matches 7 bases. Germline V gene data show CDR1 as SGHTA and CDR2 as FQGNSA. J lost 4 bases, V lost 1 base, and 7 bases had no gene match. The CDR3 consists of 15 residues. CDR3 DNA: TGTGCCAGCAGCTTAGTCTCTGTCGGGAGGTACGAGCAGTACTTC. It specifies CASSLVSVGRYEQYF.

This clone was counted a few times. This rearrangement joins TRBV6-5 to TRBJ1-1; D is ambiguous. The CDR3 totals 15 residues. V was clipped by 0 bases and J by 1 base, with 9 bases between them. In germline, CDR1 is MNHEY, CDR2 SVGAGI. CDR3 DNA: TGTGCCAGCAGTTACTCATGGCGGAAGAACACTGAAGCTTTCTTT. As protein: CASSYSWRKNTEAFF.

V usage is TRBV7-6 and J usage is TRBJ2-1; D call uncertain. This CDR3 is built from 15 residues. CDR1 and CDR2 (germline): SGHVS, FNYEAQ. V gave up 2 bases and J gave up 6 bases, with 14 bases separating them. CDR3 DNA sequence: TGTGCCAGCAGCTTACGTTCCATTTCCAGCAATGAGCAGTTCTTC. Protein product: CASSLRSISSNEQFF.

V usage is TRBV6-5 and J usage is TRBJ2-5, with a weak D call TRBD1 (5 bases). CDR1 and CDR2 (germline): MNHEY, SVGAGI. The CDR3 length is 13 residues. Trimming cost V 6 bases and J 5 bases, with 13 bases left between them. CDR3 amino acids: CASRQGGMETQYF. For the CDR3, the DNA is TGTGCCAGCAGGCAGGGTGGGATGGAGACCCAGTACTTC.